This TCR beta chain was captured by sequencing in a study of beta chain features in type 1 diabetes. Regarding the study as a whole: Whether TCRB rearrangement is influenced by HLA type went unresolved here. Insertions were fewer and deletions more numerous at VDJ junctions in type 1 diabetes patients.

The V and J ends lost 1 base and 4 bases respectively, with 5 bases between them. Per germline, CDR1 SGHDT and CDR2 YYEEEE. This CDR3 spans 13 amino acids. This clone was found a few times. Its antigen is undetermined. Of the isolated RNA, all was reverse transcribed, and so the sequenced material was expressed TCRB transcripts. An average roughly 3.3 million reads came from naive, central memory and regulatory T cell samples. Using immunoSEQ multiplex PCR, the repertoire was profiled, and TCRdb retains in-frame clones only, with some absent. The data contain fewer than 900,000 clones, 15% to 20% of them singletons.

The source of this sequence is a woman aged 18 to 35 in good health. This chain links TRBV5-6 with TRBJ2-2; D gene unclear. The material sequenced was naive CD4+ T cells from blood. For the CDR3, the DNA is TGTGCCAGCAGCTTGTTTTTCACCGGGGAGCTGTTTTTT. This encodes CASSLFFTGELFF.